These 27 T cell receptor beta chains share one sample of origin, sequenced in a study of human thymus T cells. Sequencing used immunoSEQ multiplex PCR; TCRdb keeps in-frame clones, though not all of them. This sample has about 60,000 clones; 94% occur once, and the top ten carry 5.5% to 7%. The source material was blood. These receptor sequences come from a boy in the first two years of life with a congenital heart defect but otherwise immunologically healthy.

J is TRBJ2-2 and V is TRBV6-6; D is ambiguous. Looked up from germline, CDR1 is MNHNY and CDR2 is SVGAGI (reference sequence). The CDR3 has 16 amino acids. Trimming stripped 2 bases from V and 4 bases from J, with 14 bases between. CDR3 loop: CASSYEQEMGTGELFF. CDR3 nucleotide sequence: TGTGCCAGCAGTTACGAGCAGGAAATGGGCACCGGGGAGCTGTTTTTT.

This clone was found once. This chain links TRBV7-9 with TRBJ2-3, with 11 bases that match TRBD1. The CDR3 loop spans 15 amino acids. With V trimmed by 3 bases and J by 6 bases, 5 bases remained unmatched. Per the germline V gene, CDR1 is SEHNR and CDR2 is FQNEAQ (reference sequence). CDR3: CASSFGQGAGDTQYF. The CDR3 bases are TGTGCCAGCAGCTTCGGACAGGGGGCAGGGGATACGCAGTATTTT.

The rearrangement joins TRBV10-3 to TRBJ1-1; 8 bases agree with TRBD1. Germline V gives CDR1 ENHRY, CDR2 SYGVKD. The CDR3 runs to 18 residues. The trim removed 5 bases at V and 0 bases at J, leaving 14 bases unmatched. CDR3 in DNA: TGTGCCATCAGTCAGGGGGCGCCCCAAACCCCGCTGAACACTGAAGCTTTCTTT. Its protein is CAISQGAPQTPLNTEAFF.

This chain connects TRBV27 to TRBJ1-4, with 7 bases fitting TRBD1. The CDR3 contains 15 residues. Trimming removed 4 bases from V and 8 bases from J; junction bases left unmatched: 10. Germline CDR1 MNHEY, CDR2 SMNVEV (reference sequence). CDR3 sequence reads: CASSYTTGVQEKLFF. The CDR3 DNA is TGTGCCAGCAGTTATACAACAGGGGTACAGGAAAAACTGTTTTTT.

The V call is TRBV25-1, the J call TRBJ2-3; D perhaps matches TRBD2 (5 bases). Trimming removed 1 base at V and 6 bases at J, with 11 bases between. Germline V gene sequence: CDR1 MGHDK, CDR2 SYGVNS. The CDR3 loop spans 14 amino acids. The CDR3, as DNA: TGTGCCAGCAGTGAATTACTAGATCGGGATACGCAGTATTTT. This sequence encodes CASSELLDRDTQYF. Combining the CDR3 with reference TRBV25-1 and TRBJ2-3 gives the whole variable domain EADIYQTPRYLVIGTGKKITLECSQTMGHDKMYWYQQDPGMELHLIHYSYGVNSTEKGDLSSESTVSRIRTEHFPLTLESARPSHTSQYLCASSELLDRDTQYFGPGTRLTVL.

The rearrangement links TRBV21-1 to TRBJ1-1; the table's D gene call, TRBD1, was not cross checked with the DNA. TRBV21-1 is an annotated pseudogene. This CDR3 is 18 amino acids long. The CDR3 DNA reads TGTGCCAGCAGCAGGGAGGGACAGGGAAAGAAGGTGGGCACTGAAGCTTTCTTT. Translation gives CASSREGQGKKVGTEAFF.

The CDR3 here is CASNQGGSSSYNEQFF. DNA for the CDR3: TGTGCCAGCAACCAGGGGGGTTCTAGCTCCTACAATGAGCAGTTCTTC. This sequence joins TRBV5-4 and TRBJ2-1, with D perhaps TRBD1 (7 bases). The CDR3 spans 16 residues. Germline lookup yields CDR1 SGHNT and CDR2 YYREEE (reference sequence). V lost 6 bases and J 0 bases, leaving 16 bases between the germline ends.

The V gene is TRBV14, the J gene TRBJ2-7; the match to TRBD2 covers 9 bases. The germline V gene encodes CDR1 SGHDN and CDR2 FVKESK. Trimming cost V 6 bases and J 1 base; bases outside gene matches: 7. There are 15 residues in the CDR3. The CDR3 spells CASRASGTLSYEQYF. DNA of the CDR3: TGTGCCAGCAGAGCTAGCGGGACCCTTTCCTACGAGCAGTACTTC.

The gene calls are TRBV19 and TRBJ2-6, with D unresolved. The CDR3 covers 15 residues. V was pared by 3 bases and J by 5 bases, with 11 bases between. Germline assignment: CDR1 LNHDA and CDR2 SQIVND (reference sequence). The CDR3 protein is CASSIRSHRANVLTF. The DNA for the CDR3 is TGTGCCAGTAGTATTAGGAGTCACCGGGCCAACGTCCTGACTTTC.

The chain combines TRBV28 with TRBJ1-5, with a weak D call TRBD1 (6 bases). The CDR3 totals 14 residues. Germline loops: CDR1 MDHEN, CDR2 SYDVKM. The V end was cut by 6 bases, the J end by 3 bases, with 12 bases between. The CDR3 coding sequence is TGTGCCAGCAGCCCGGACAGCTTCAATCAGCCCCAGCATTTT. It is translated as CASSPDSFNQPQHF.

The CDR3 DNA sequence: TGTGCCAGCAGGGACGGGACAGGGGGCACTGAAGCTTTCTTT. Translated: CASRDGTGGTEAFF. This chain connects TRBV6-5 to TRBJ1-1; 11 bases align to TRBD1. V gave up 6 bases and J gave up 4 bases; unmatched junction bases: 4. The germline CDR1 and CDR2 sequences are MNHEY and SVGAGI. This CDR3 has 14 residues.

CDR3 residues: CATGQGANEQFF. The CDR3 region has the DNA TGTGCCACCGGACAGGGGGCCAATGAGCAGTTCTTC. V and J are TRBV6-1 and TRBJ2-1, with 11 bases that match TRBD1. Germline V CDR1 and CDR2: MNHNS, SASEGT. V was pared by 10 bases and J by 6 bases, with 2 bases of the junction left unmatched. The CDR3 is made up of 12 amino acids.

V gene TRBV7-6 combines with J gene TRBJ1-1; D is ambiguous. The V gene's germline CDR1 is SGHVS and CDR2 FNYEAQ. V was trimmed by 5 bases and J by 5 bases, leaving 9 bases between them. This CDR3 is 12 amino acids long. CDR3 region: CASSGLETEAFF. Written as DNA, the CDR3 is TGTGCCAGCAGCGGACTCGAGACTGAAGCTTTCTTT.

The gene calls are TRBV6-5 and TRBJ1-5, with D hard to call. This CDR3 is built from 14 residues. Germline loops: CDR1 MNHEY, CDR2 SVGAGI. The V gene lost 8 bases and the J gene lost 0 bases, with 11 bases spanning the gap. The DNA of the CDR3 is TGTGCCAGCCGAAGCTTTTATAGCAATCAGCCCCAGCATTTT. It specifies CASRSFYSNQPQHF.

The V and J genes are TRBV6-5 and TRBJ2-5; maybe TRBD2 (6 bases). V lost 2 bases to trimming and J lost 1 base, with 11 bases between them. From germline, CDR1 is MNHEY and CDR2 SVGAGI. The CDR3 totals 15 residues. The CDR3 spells CASSYTPGSQETQYF. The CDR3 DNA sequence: TGTGCCAGCAGTTACACCCCCGGGAGCCAAGAGACCCAGTACTTC.

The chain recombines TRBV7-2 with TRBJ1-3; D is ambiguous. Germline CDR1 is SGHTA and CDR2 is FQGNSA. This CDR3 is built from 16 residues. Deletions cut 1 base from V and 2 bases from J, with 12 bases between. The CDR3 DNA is TGTGCCAGCAGCTTAGTTGAGGGATCTACTGGAAACACCATATATTTT. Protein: CASSLVEGSTGNTIYF.

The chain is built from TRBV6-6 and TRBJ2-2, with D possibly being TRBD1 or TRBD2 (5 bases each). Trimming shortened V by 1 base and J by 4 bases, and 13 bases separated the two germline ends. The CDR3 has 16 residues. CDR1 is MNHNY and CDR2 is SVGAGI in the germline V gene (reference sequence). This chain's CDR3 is CASSYYGALSTGELFF. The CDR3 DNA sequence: TGTGCCAGCAGTTACTACGGGGCATTAAGCACCGGGGAGCTGTTTTTT.

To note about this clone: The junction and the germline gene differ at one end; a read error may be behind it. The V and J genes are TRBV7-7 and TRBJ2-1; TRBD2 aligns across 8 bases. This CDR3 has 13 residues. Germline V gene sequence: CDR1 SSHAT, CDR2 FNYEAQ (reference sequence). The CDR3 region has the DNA TGTGCTAGCAGCTTTAGCGGGAAGGATGAGCAGTTCTTC. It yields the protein CASSFSGKDEQFF. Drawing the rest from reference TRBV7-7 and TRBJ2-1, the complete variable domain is GAGVSQSPRYKVTKRGQDVTLRCDPISSHATLYWYQQALGQGPEFLTYFNYEAQPDKSGLPSDRFSAERPEGSISTLTIQRTEQRDSAMYRCASSFSGKDEQFFGPGTRLTVL.

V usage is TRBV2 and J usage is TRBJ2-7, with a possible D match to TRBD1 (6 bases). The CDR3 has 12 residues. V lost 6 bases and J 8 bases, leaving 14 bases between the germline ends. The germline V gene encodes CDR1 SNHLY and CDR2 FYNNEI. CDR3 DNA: TGTGCCAGCAGGAGAAGGGGGTTACAGCAGTACTTC. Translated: CASRRRGLQQYF.

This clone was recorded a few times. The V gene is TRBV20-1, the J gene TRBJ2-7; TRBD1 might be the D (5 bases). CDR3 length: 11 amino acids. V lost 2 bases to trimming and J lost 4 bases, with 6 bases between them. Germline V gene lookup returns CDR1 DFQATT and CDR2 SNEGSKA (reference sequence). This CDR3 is CSARPGYEQYF. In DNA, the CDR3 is TGCAGTGCTAGACCAGGGTACGAGCAGTACTTC.

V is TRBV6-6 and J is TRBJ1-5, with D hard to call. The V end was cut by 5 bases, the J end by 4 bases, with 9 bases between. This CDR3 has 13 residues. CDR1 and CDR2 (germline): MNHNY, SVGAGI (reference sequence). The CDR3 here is CASSPLFNQPQHF. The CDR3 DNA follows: TGTGCCAGCAGTCCGTTATTTAATCAGCCCCAGCATTTT.

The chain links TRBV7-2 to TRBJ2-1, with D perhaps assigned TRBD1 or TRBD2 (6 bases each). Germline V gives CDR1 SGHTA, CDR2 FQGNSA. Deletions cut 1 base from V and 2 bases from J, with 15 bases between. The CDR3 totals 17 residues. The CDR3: CASSLGRGGIPYNEQFF. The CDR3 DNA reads TGTGCCAGCAGCTTAGGCAGAGGGGGGATTCCCTACAATGAGCAGTTCTTC. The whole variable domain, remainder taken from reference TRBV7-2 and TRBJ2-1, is GAGVSQSPSNKVTEKGKDVELRCDPISGHTALYWYRQSLGQGLEFLIYFQGNSAPDKSGLPSDRFSAERTGGSVSTLTIQRTQQEDSAVYLCASSLGRGGIPYNEQFFGPGTRLTVL.

DNA for the CDR3: TGTGCCAGCAGTTACTACGAGACCCAGTACTTC. This encodes CASSYYETQYF. This chain links TRBV6-6 with TRBJ2-5; D gene uncertain. The CDR3 totals 11 residues. Germline V gene data show CDR1 as MNHNY and CDR2 as SVGAGI (reference sequence). The ends were cut back, 1 base at V and 5 bases at J, with 2 bases in the middle.

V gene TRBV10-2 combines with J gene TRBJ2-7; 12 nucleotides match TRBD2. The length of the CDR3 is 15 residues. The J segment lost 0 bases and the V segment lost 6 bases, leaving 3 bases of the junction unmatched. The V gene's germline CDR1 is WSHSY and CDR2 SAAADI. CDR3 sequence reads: CASRGTSGPSYEQYF. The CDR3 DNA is TGCGCCAGCAGAGGGACTAGCGGGCCCTCCTACGAGCAGTACTTC.

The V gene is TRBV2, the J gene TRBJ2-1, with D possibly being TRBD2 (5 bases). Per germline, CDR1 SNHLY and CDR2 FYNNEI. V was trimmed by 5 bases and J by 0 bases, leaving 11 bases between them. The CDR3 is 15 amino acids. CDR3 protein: CASSSSGSSYNEQFF. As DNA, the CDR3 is TGTGCCAGCAGTTCAAGCGGTAGCTCCTACAATGAGCAGTTCTTC.

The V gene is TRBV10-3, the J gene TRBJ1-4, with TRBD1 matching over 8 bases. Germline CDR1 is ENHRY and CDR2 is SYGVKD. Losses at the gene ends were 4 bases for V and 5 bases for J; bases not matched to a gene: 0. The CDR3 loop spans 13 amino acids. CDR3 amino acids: CAISGTGNEKLFF. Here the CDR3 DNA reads TGTGCCATCAGTGGGACAGGGAATGAAAAACTGTTTTTT.

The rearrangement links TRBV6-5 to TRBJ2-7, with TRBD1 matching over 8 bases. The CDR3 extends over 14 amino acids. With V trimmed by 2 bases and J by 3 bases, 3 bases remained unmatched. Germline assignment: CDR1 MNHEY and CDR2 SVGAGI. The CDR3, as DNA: TGTGCCAGCAGTTACACAGGGGGAAGCTACGAGCAGTACTTC. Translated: CASSYTGGSYEQYF.